Each of the 26 T cell receptor beta chains below was sequenced from the same sample in a study of T cell repertoires in cytomegalovirus infection. From the reads, TCRdb called clonotypes with MiXCR, one entry per CDR3 protein. This sample has approximately 160,000 distinct CDR3 sequences, with 17% found just once. The sequenced sample was CD8+ T cells from PBMCs. These receptor sequences come from a human donor in good health (CMV status not recorded). Some clones in this sample may be carry-over from other donors' samples.

This clonotype was seen a handful of times. The chain recombines TRBV9 with TRBJ2-5, with 9 bases identical to TRBD1. The CDR3 totals 15 residues. V shed 6 bases and J 5 bases; nucleotides not matched to a gene: 11. The germline gives CDR1 SGDLS, CDR2 YYNGEE. CDR3 sequence reads: CASTAGTGKWETQYF. In DNA form, the CDR3 reads TGTGCCAGCACCGCCGGGACAGGGAAATGGGAGACCCAGTACTTC.

This chain links TRBV4-3 with TRBJ2-1; no clear D. Germline CDR1 and CDR2: LGHNA and YSLEER. This CDR3 spans 17 amino acids. The V gene lost 0 bases and the J gene lost 0 bases, with 12 bases spanning the gap. In nucleotides, the CDR3 is TGCGCCAGCAGCCAAGAGAGAAACAGTGTCTCCTACAATGAGCAGTTCTTC. Protein: CASSQERNSVSYNEQFF.

This rearrangement joins TRBV12-5 to TRBJ1-5, with D hard to call. Germline V gene data show CDR1 as LGHNT and CDR2 as FRNRAP. CDR3 size: 14 residues. V lost 0 bases, J lost 4 bases, and 7 bases lay in between. Here the CDR3 reads CASGLVAGNQPQHF. CDR3 coding DNA: TGTGCTAGTGGTTTGGTTGCAGGAAATCAGCCCCAGCATTTT. Looking up the rest from reference TRBV12-5 and TRBJ1-5 gives the full variable domain: DARVTQTPRHKVTEMGQEVTMRCQPILGHNTVFWYRQTMMQGLELLAYFRNRAPLDDSGMPKDRFSAEMPDATLATLKIQPSEPRDSAVYFCASGLVAGNQPQHFGDGTRLSIL.

This chain uses TRBV27 with TRBJ2-3; 8 nucleotides agree with TRBD2. Germline CDR1 reads MNHEY; CDR2 reads SMNVEV (reference sequence). This CDR3 is 14 amino acids long. The V gene end was trimmed by 5 bases and the J gene end by 4 bases; junction bases not matched to a gene: 5. CDR3 sequence reads: CASSDSGTADTQYF. The CDR3 coding sequence is TGTGCCAGCAGTGATAGCGGGACTGCAGATACGCAGTATTTT.

This clonotype was detected many times. The chain links TRBV7-2 to TRBJ2-2, with D perhaps matching TRBD1 (6 bases). Per germline, CDR1 SGHTA and CDR2 FQGNSA. V shed 1 base and J shed 1 base, with 19 bases lying between them. This CDR3 is built from 19 residues. The CDR3 loop is CASSLDKIGARGNTGELFF. The CDR3 nucleotides are TGTGCCAGCAGCTTAGACAAAATTGGGGCCAGGGGGAACACCGGGGAGCTGTTTTTT.

J is TRBJ2-1 and V is TRBV5-6, with TRBD2 matching 10 bases. Losses at the gene ends were 8 bases for V and 10 bases for J; bases not matched to a gene: 9. Germline V lookup: CDR1 SGHDT, CDR2 YYEEEE. This CDR3 has 13 amino acids. CDR3 DNA sequence: TGTGCCAGTCGTCTAGCGGGAGCGCGGGAGCAGTTCTTC. It translates to CASRLAGAREQFF.

This clonotype has only a few counts. The genes are TRBV19 and TRBJ1-1; the match to TRBD1 covers 9 bases. V gave up 5 bases and J gave up 5 bases; unmatched junction bases: 9. This CDR3 is built from 15 residues. Germline V CDR1 and CDR2: LNHDA, SQIVND (reference sequence). CDR3 sequence reads: CASSSDRGEVTEAFF. CDR3 sequence (DNA): TGTGCCAGTAGTTCGGACAGGGGTGAGGTTACTGAAGCTTTCTTT. Variable domain in full (rest from reference TRBV19 and TRBJ1-1): DGGITQSPKYLFRKEGQNVTLSCEQNLNHDAMYWYRQDPGQGLRLIYYSQIVNDFQKGDIAEGYSVSREKKESFPLTVTSAQKNPTAFYLCASSSDRGEVTEAFFGQGTRLTVV.

V usage is TRBV2 and J usage is TRBJ2-1, with 9 bases aligning to TRBD2. V lost 10 bases to trimming and J lost 2 bases; unmatched junction nucleotides: 9. The CDR3 spans 15 residues. The germline gives CDR1 SNHLY, CDR2 FYNNEI. CDR3 sequence (DNA): TGTGCCAATCATGGGGCGGGGGGGCCCTACAATGAGCAGTTCTTC. Amino acid sequence: CANHGAGGPYNEQFF.

This clonotype has only a few counts. This rearrangement joins TRBV7-2 to TRBJ2-4, with D possibly being TRBD2 (5 bases). V was clipped by 5 bases and J by 0 bases, with 14 bases between them. Germline CDR1 is SGHTA and CDR2 is FQGNSA. The CDR3 length is 16 residues. In DNA, the CDR3 is TGTGCCAGCAGCCATACCGGGGTACTAGCCAAAAACATTCAGTACTTC. Protein product: CASSHTGVLAKNIQYF.

Only a few counts were recorded for this clonotype. The rearrangement links TRBV20-1 to TRBJ2-3; 16 bases map to TRBD2. Germline-derived CDR1 and CDR2 are DFQATT and SNEGSKA (reference sequence). The CDR3 has 21 residues. The V and J ends lost 3 bases and 2 bases, in that order; junction bases with no gene match: 17. In DNA, the CDR3 is TGCAGTGCTAGCGCTCTTAGTTTGGGACTAGCGGGGGGGCCGATCACAGATACGCAGTATTTT. This translates into CSASALSLGLAGGPITDTQYF.

The rearrangement uses TRBV7-6 and TRBJ2-7; D call uncertain. Trimming stripped 5 bases from V and 5 bases from J, with 13 bases between. The germline CDR1 and CDR2 sequences are SGHVS and FNYEAQ. The CDR3 contains 13 residues. CDR3 sequence (DNA): TGTGCCAGCAGCCCCCGGGCAGGCCACGAGCAGTACTTC. Protein: CASSPRAGHEQYF. Supplemented by reference TRBV7-6 and TRBJ2-7, the full variable domain reads GAGVSQSPRYKVTKRGQDVALRCDPISGHVSLYWYRQALGQGPEFLTYFNYEAQQDKSGLPNDRFSAERPEGSISTLTIQRTEQRDSAMYRCASSPRAGHEQYFGPGTRLTVT.

This clonotype was seen a handful of times. The chain employs TRBV7-6 and TRBJ1-5; no clear D gene. Germline V gene data show CDR1 as SGHVS and CDR2 as FNYEAQ. V dropped 5 bases and J dropped 7 bases, with 15 bases sitting between them. The CDR3 runs to 14 residues. The CDR3 protein is CASSQGGSGQPQHF. DNA for the CDR3: TGTGCCAGCAGCCAAGGTGGGTCGGGGCAGCCCCAGCATTTT.

This clonotype was observed a few times. J is TRBJ1-1 and V is TRBV7-2, with 11 bases aligning to TRBD1. Germline V gene lookup returns CDR1 SGHTA and CDR2 FQGNSA. With V trimmed by 5 bases and J by 4 bases, 12 bases remained unmatched. The CDR3 has 17 amino acids. DNA for the CDR3: TGTGCCAGCAGCCTGAGGACAGGGGGCGCGTTGAGCACTGAAGCTTTCTTT. The encoded protein is CASSLRTGGALSTEAFF.

By sample fraction, this clonotype is medium-sized. J is TRBJ2-7 and V is TRBV6-2 or TRBV6-3; no reliable D call. CDR3 size: 12 residues. V lost 2 bases to trimming and J lost 7 bases, with 9 bases between them. The germline V gene has CDR1 MNHEY and CDR2 SVGEGT. CDR3 DNA: TGTGCCAGCAGTTACCCACTTTATGAGCAGTACTTC. This gives the protein CASSYPLYEQYF.

This chain links TRBV15 with TRBJ2-3; D not certain. V lost 2 bases, J lost 4 bases, and 10 bases lay in between. The CDR3 consists of 14 residues. Germline assignment: CDR1 LNHNV and CDR2 YYDKDF (reference sequence). For the CDR3, the DNA is TGTGCCACCAGCAGACAAACCCGTGCAGATACGCAGTATTTT. This gives the protein CATSRQTRADTQYF.

This clonotype has a handful of counts. The chain recombines TRBV28 with TRBJ2-7; D is ambiguous. Trimming cost V 10 bases and J 6 bases, with 13 bases left between them. Germline V gene data show CDR1 as MDHEN and CDR2 as SYDVKM. CDR3 length equals 11 residues. This chain's CDR3 is CAIEDPAEQYF. Written as DNA, the CDR3 is TGTGCCATCGAGGACCCCGCCGAGCAGTACTTC.

The rearrangement joins TRBV29-1 to TRBJ2-5, with D unclear. The CDR3 is 11 residues long. Trimming cost V 5 bases and J 1 base, with 5 bases left between them. Germline V gives CDR1 SQVTM, CDR2 ANQGSEA. The DNA for the CDR3 is TGCAGCGTTTGGTTCCAAGAGACCCAGTACTTC. Translated, it gives CSVWFQETQYF. Combining the CDR3 with reference TRBV29-1 and TRBJ2-5 gives the whole variable domain SAVISQKPSRDICQRGTSLTIQCQVDSQVTMMFWYRQQPGQSLTLIATANQGSEATYESGFVIDKFPISRPNLTFSTLTVSNMSPEDSSIYLCSVWFQETQYFGPGTRLLVL.

The chain recombines TRBV5-1 with TRBJ2-1; D is uncertain. The V end was cut by 6 bases, the J end by 7 bases, with 8 bases between. The length of the CDR3 is 11 residues. Germline V gene sequence: CDR1 SGHRS, CDR2 YFSETQ. The CDR3 loop is CASKIGNEQFF. Here the CDR3 DNA reads TGCGCCAGCAAGATTGGGAATGAGCAGTTCTTC. Filled out from reference TRBV5-1 and TRBJ2-1, the complete variable domain reads KAGVTQTPRYLIKTRGQQVTLSCSPISGHRSVSWYQQTPGQGLQFLFEYFSETQRNKGNFPGRFSGRQFSNSRSEMNVSTLELGDSALYLCASKIGNEQFFGPGTRLTVL.

The chain is built from TRBV6-2 or TRBV6-3 and TRBJ1-1, with a weak D call TRBD1 (5 bases). The V gene lost 2 bases and the J gene lost 5 bases, with 15 bases spanning the gap. The CDR3 covers 15 residues. Germline lookup yields CDR1 MNHEY and CDR2 SVGEGT. The CDR3 DNA is TGTGCCAGCAGTTACGTTGCAGGGCCGGGGACTGAAGCTTTCTTT. Residues: CASSYVAGPGTEAFF.

This clonotype has just a few counts. The chain combines TRBV28 with TRBJ2-7; 13 nucleotides match TRBD2. Per germline, CDR1 MDHEN and CDR2 SYDVKM. Losses at the gene ends were 6 bases for V and 5 bases for J; bases not matched to a gene: 10. There are 16 residues in the CDR3. In DNA, the CDR3 is TGTGCCAGCAGCACACTAGCGGGAGGGCTCCTCGACGAGCAGTACTTC. This encodes CASSTLAGGLLDEQYF.

This clonotype has only a few counts. The chain is built from TRBV19 and TRBJ1-1; TRBD1 might be the D (5 bases). This CDR3 is 13 amino acids long. Trimming left V 6 bases short and J 5 bases short, with 13 bases between. CDR1 is LNHDA, CDR2 SQIVND, per germline (reference sequence). In DNA, the CDR3 is TGTGCCAGTAGCTCCGAGGGGAGGACTGAAGCTTTCTTT. Its protein is CASSSEGRTEAFF.

CDR3 bases: TGTGCCACCGGCGTGCGAAGCAATCAGCCCCAGCATTTT. Residues: CATGVRSNQPQHF. The rearrangement joins TRBV6-2 or TRBV6-3 to TRBJ1-5; D is ambiguous. CDR1 is MNHEY and CDR2 is SVGEGT in the germline V gene. Deletions cut 10 bases from V and 1 base from J, with 11 bases between. CDR3 size: 13 residues.

The rearrangement uses TRBV7-6 and TRBJ2-5, with 11 bases identical to TRBD2. Per germline, CDR1 SGHVS and CDR2 FNYEAQ. This CDR3 comprises 16 residues. With V trimmed by 3 bases and J by 5 bases, 8 bases remained unmatched. CDR3 DNA: TGTGCCAGCAGCTTTCTAGCGGGGGGTAGTTTTGAGACCCAGTACTTC. Protein sequence: CASSFLAGGSFETQYF.

In its sample, this clonotype was seen a few times. This chain links TRBV28 with TRBJ2-3, with D possibly being TRBD2 (5 bases). CDR1 and CDR2 from the germline V gene are MDHEN and SYDVKM. The CDR3 totals 14 residues. The ends were cut back, 1 base at V and 4 bases at J, with 9 bases in the middle. DNA for the CDR3: TGTGCCAGCAGTTTATCGGGGAACGCAGATACGCAGTATTTT. It translates to CASSLSGNADTQYF.

This clonotype has more than one count but fewer than ten. This chain joins TRBV14 and TRBJ1-6; no reliable D call. Per the germline V gene, CDR1 is SGHDN and CDR2 is FVKESK. There are 17 residues in the CDR3. V dropped 0 bases and J dropped 0 bases, with 9 bases sitting between them. The CDR3 reads CASSQDDRYSYNSPLHF. The CDR3 DNA sequence: TGTGCCAGCAGCCAAGACGACCGCTACTCCTATAATTCACCCCTCCACTTT.

This clonotype has only one observation. The V and J genes are TRBV2 and TRBJ2-2; 13 bases fit TRBD2. Germline trimming cut 8 bases from V and 5 bases from J; bases unmatched to any gene: 2. The CDR3 extends over 14 amino acids. The germline gives CDR1 SNHLY, CDR2 FYNNEI. The CDR3 DNA sequence: TGTGCCAGCGGGGGACTAGCGGGGACCGGGGAGCTGTTTTTT. It encodes CASGGLAGTGELFF.